These 16 T cell receptor beta chains share one sample of origin, sequenced in a study of tissue T cells after allogeneic stem cell transplantation. Profiling relied on immunoSEQ multiplex PCR, and the TCRdb table lists in-frame clones only, not all of them. The table shows 20,000 to 25,000 clones, with about two thirds occurring only once. Specimen: spleen. Every receptor here comes from a female BALB/c mouse in good health. This line is of MHC haplotype H2-d.

Concerning this clone itself: Gene names and germline match the mouse. The missing CDR3 end, 1 residue past where the read stops, is filled in from the germline J gene. This chain connects TRBV13-2 to TRBJ2-1; the D gene is possibly TRBD1 (6 bases). Looked up from germline, CDR1 is NNHNN and CDR2 is SYGAGS (reference sequence). Trimming removed 2 bases at V and 1 base at J, with 10 bases between. The length of the CDR3 is 15 residues. CDR3 amino acids: CASGEAGTNYAEQFF. The sequenced CDR3 bases are TGTGCCAGCGGTGAAGCCGGGACAAACTATGCTGAGCAGTTC.

Note on this clone: The gene symbols are mouse symbols. The CDR3 goes on 1 residue after the read ends, and that part is filled in from the germline J gene. The V and J genes are TRBV13-2 and TRBJ2-3; TRBD1 or TRBD2 may be the D gene (6 bases each). CDR3 length: 15 amino acids. Germline-derived CDR1 and CDR2 are NNHNN and SYGAGS (reference sequence). V lost 0 bases and J 1 base, leaving 9 bases between the germline ends. The sequenced part of the CDR3 DNA is TGTGCCAGCGGTGATGGGGGGCGCGGTGCAGAAACGCTGTAT. It codes for CASGDGGRGAETLY. The complete CDR3 reads CASGDGGRGAETLYF.

Details on this clone: Here the gene names and germline are mouse. The read finishes 1 residue shy of the CDR3 end, and the germline J gene is used to complete it. The V and J genes are TRBV5 and TRBJ2-7, with TRBD1 matching 11 bases. The V and J ends lost 2 bases and 3 bases, in that order; junction bases with no gene match: 3. Germline values: CDR1 LGHNA, CDR2 YNLKQL (reference sequence). The CDR3 is 15 amino acids. The chain's CDR3 is CASSQHGTGGYEQYF. The sequenced CDR3 bases are TGTGCCAGCAGCCAACACGGGACAGGGGGCTATGAACAGTAC.

With respect to this clone: The genes and germline here are from mouse. Read data end 1 residue before the CDR3 end; the end is taken from the germline J gene. The chain joins TRBV13-1 to TRBJ1-2, with 8 bases lining up with TRBD1. J gave up 1 base and V 5 bases, and 4 bases lay outside the gene matches. This CDR3 is built from 14 residues. Germline V gene data show CDR1 as NSHNY and CDR2 as SYGAGN. Partial CDR3 DNA: TGTGCCAGCAGGGCCGGGACAGGAAACTCCGACTACACC. It is translated as CASRAGTGNSDYT. The entire CDR3 sequence reads CASRAGTGNSDYTF.

Points on this clone: Gene names follow the mouse nomenclature. The sequence runs out 1 residue before the end of the CDR3; the remainder is reconstructed from the germline J gene. The chain couples TRBV2 to TRBJ2-4; D is ambiguous. V lost 1 base and J 4 bases, leaving 3 bases between the germline ends. The CDR3 spans 12 residues. CDR1 LGHNA and CDR2 YSYQKL come from the germline V gene. Partial CDR3 DNA: TGTGCCAGCAGCCAAGCAGAAAACACCTTGTAC. It codes for CASSQAENTLY. The full-length CDR3 reads as CASSQAENTLYF.

Turning to this clone: The genes and germline here are from mouse. The CDR3 end lies 1 residue beyond the end of the read and is filled in from the germline J gene. This chain uses TRBV13-1 with TRBJ2-4; 9 positions agree with TRBD2. The CDR3 consists of 16 residues. From germline, CDR1 is NSHNY and CDR2 SYGAGN. V lost 1 base and J lost 2; bases outside the gene matches: 5. The CDR3 protein is CASSDTGGNDQNTLYF. Incomplete CDR3 DNA: TGTGCCAGCAGTGATACTGGGGGGAACGATCAAAACACCTTGTAC.

As regards this clone: The listed genes are named as in mouse. The read comes to an end 1 residue before the CDR3 does, leaving the germline J gene to fill in the end. The V and J genes are TRBV31 and TRBJ1-4; TRBD1 might be the D (6 bases). The germline CDR1 and CDR2 sequences are GKSSPN and SITVG. With 7 bases removed from V and 1 base from J, the gap between germline ends came to 10 bases. The CDR3 is 13 residues long. The CDR3 here is CASGTPSNERLFF. The covered CDR3 bases are TGTGCCTCAGGGACACCTTCCAACGAAAGATTATTT. The variable domain in full, completed from reference TRBV31 and TRBJ1-4, reads AQTIHQWPVAEIKAVGSPLSLGCTIKGKSSPNLYWYWQATGGTLQQLFYSITVGQVESVVQLNLSASRPKDDQFILSTEKLLLSHSGFYLCASGTPSNERLFFGHGTKLSVL.

As for this clone: Gene names denote mouse genes. The read ends 1 residue early relative to the CDR3; the germline J gene fills the gap. J is TRBJ1-4 and V is TRBV2; tentative D call: TRBD1 (5 bases). The CDR3 is 16 amino acids. V was trimmed by 0 bases and J by 5 bases, leaving 13 bases between them. Germline-derived CDR1 and CDR2 are LGHNA and YSYQKL. The sequenced CDR3 bases are TGTGCCAGCAGCCAAGAGGGGGGGAAGAGGAACGAAAGATTATTT. Its translation: CASSQEGGKRNERLF. The complete CDR3 reads CASSQEGGKRNERLFF.

Comment on this clone: Genes here carry mouse names. Coverage ceases 1 residue before the CDR3 finishes, and the germline J gene fills in the end. J is TRBJ2-5 and V is TRBV31; TRBD1 agrees at 7 bases. This CDR3 comprises 18 residues. Germline trimming cut 0 bases from V and 0 bases from J; bases unmatched to any gene: 12. Germline values: CDR1 GKSSPN, CDR2 SITVG. The CDR3 bases that were read are TGTGCCTGGAGTCTAACAGGGGAGGAGCGTGAGAACCAAGACACCCAGTAC. Its protein is CAWSLTGEERENQDTQY. The entire CDR3 protein reads CAWSLTGEERENQDTQYF.

Comment on this clone: The genes are named according to mouse. The read ends 1 residue before the CDR3 terminus; that terminus is restored from the germline J gene. Other DNA sequences in the sample encode the same CDR3. The J gene is TRBJ2-5, the V gene TRBV13-1, with D perhaps matching TRBD2 (6 bases). This CDR3 contains 13 residues. V was shortened by 2 bases and J by 2 bases, with 6 bases between the two germline ends. CDR1 and CDR2 (germline): NSHNY, SYGAGN. CDR3 residues: CASSDWGQDTQYF. The sequenced CDR3 bases are TGTGCCAGCAGTGACTGGGGCCAAGACACCCAGTAC.

This clone was seen only a few times. The gene symbols are mouse symbols. The read falls 1 residue short of the CDR3 end, and the missing part is taken from the germline J gene. This chain links TRBV31 with TRBJ2-1, with TRBD2 matching 11 bases. Per germline, CDR1 GKSSPN and CDR2 SITVG. The V gene end was trimmed by 1 base and the J gene end by 4 bases; junction bases not matched to a gene: 6. This CDR3 comprises 16 residues. The DNA read from the CDR3 is TGTGCCTGGAGTCATCCCCGGGACTGGGGGTATGCTGAGCAGTTC. Translated, it gives CAWSHPRDWGYAEQF. The CDR3 in its entirety is CAWSHPRDWGYAEQFF.

About this clone: Gene names are mouse gene names. The sequenced fragment ends 1 residue before the CDR3 boundary, so the rest is inferred from the germline J gene. The chain carries TRBV24 and TRBJ2-5; D remains ambiguous. Germline CDR1 is KGHTA and CDR2 is FRNEEI. V lost 3 bases and J lost 2, with 9 bases in between. The CDR3 sequence is 14 residues long. CDR3 protein: CASSLRGGQDTQYF. The CDR3 DNA, read in part, is TGTGCCAGCAGTCTCCGGGGTGGCCAAGACACCCAGTAC.

About this clone: Mouse germline and gene names are used. Read coverage stops 1 residue before the CDR3 terminus; the germline J gene supplies the remainder. The rearrangement uses TRBV4 and TRBJ2-7, with TRBD2 matching over 11 bases. CDR3 length: 14 amino acids. Germline V gives CDR1 LGHDT, CDR2 YNNKQL (reference sequence). The V gene end was trimmed by 5 bases and the J gene end by 5 bases; junction bases not matched to a gene: 5. The CDR3 sequence: CASSKLGGRHEQYF. The part of the CDR3 DNA that was read is TGTGCCAGCAGCAAACTGGGGGGGCGTCATGAACAGTAC.

On this clone itself: Germline and genes here are mouse. The read gets to within 1 residue of the CDR3 end, and the germline J gene fills in the rest. This chain joins TRBV2 and TRBJ2-1; TRBD2 aligns across 11 bases. Germline CDR1 is LGHNA and CDR2 is YSYQKL. This CDR3 is 15 amino acids long. Losses at the gene ends were 4 bases for V and 2 bases for J; bases not matched to a gene: 1. The covered CDR3 bases are TGTGCCAGCAGCCTGGACTGGGGGGACTATGCTGAGCAGTTC. Encoded protein: CASSLDWGDYAEQF. The entire CDR3 protein reads CASSLDWGDYAEQFF.

With regard to this clone: Gene names refer to mouse genes. The read stops 1 residue short of the end of the CDR3; the missing end is completed from the germline J gene. The chain has TRBV31 and TRBJ2-7, with 8 bases lining up with TRBD2. The V segment lost 0 bases and the J segment 4 bases; nucleotides outside the gene matches: 8. The germline CDR1 and CDR2 sequences are GKSSPN and SITVG. The CDR3 contains 15 residues. Partial CDR3 DNA: TGTGCCTGGAGTCTGTTGGGGGGGGGTGAATATGAACAGTAC. It codes for CAWSLLGGGEYEQY. The whole CDR3 reads CAWSLLGGGEYEQYF. Combining the CDR3 with reference TRBV31 and TRBJ2-7 gives the whole variable domain AQTIHQWPVAEIKAVGSPLSLGCTIKGKSSPNLYWYWQATGGTLQQLFYSITVGQVESVVQLNLSASRPKDDQFILSTEKLLLSHSGFYLCAWSLLGGGEYEQYFGPGTRLTVL.

With regard to this clone: Gene and germline names: mouse. This chain's CDR3 is CASSLDRDQAPLF. The sequenced CDR3 bases are TGTGCCAGCAGTTTAGACAGGGACCAGGCTCCGCTT. V usage is TRBV15 and J usage is TRBJ1-5; D might be TRBD1 (6 bases). The read is 1 residue too short to cover the CDR3 end, so that end is filled in from the germline J gene. Germline V CDR1 and CDR2: SGHND, FRSKSL. Deletions cut 1 base from V and 5 bases from J, with 6 bases between. This CDR3 has 13 residues.